This TCR beta chain was observed in a study of radiotherapy plus CTLA-4 blockade in lung cancer. Comments on this clone: What it binds is unknown.

Data came from immunoSEQ multiplex PCR; TCRdb stores just in-frame clones and leaves some out. The table lists tens of thousands of clones, 88% of them singletons. V shed 2 bases, J shed 4 bases, and the junction held 10 bases outside the gene matches. The CDR3 is 17 amino acids. The V gene's germline CDR1 is SGHTA and CDR2 FQGNSA. Study results and caveats: Blood saw expansion of tumor-derived TCR clones after radiotherapy plus ipilimumab.

The chain links TRBV7-2 to TRBJ2-7, with 11 bases aligning to TRBD2. Sequencing was performed on peripheral blood, taken from a patient treated with radiotherapy plus ipilimumab. The sequence was collected from a human donor with non-small cell lung cancer whose response to radiotherapy plus ipilimumab could not be evaluated. As DNA, the CDR3 is TGTGCCAGCAGCTTAATTTCCTTAGCGGGGGGGTGGTACGAGCAGTACTTC. This gives the protein CASSLISLAGGWYEQYF.